This T cell receptor (beta chain) was captured in a study of PD-L1 blockade in urothelial cancer. Study overall: In terms of prior chemotherapy, patients had received 0 to 3 regimens. Peripheral blood specimens exhibited a median yield of about 140,000 T cells.

Germline lookup yields CDR1 MNHEY and CDR2 SVGAGI. This CDR3 has 14 amino acids. Trimming at V came to 6 bases and at J to 4 bases, leaving 9 bases not matched to a gene. TCRdb's copy holds only in-frame clones and misses some; the assay was immunoSEQ multiplex PCR. The sample shows approximately 44,000 clones, about 90% of them seen only once. Details on this clone: Antigen: not known.

Findings of the study overall: Enhanced expansion of tumor-associated blood clones at 3 weeks characterized durable-benefit patients. In blood sampled pretreatment, TCR clonality below the median predicted better survival.

The time point is: peripheral blood 6 weeks after treatment start. This TCR was sampled from a man aged 65 to 79 with urothelial cancer. This material consisted of PBMCs, taken around atezolizumab (anti-PD-L1) treatment. V is TRBV6-5 and J is TRBJ2-7; 7 nucleotides agree with TRBD2. The chain's CDR3 is CASRKVGLEYEQYF. CDR3 nucleotides: TGTGCCAGCAGGAAGGTAGGACTAGAGTACGAGCAGTACTTC.